The 7 T cell receptor beta chains given below trace back to one sample, sequenced in a study of shared clonotypes between healthy human individuals. TCRdb's table, derived via immunoSEQ multiplex PCR, lists solely in-frame clones and lacks some. The table lists 550,000 to 600,000 clones, 98% of them singletons, with 0.3% in the top ten. The naive CD8 subset, CD45RO-negative cells positively selected for CCR7, excluded terminally differentiated effector memory CD45RA+ cells. Sequenced sample: naive CD8+ T cells sorted from blood. These receptors were obtained from a man in his thirties or forties in good health.

V is TRBV9 and J is TRBJ1-2; the D is unclear. V lost 7 bases and J 2 bases, leaving 9 bases between the germline ends. Germline CDR1 is SGDLS and CDR2 is YYNGEE. The CDR3 spans 12 residues. CDR3 sequence: CASERENYGYTF. CDR3 DNA sequence: TGTGCCAGCGAGCGGGAAAACTATGGCTACACCTTC.

CDR3 nucleotides: TGTGCCAGCAGCTCCCCGTGGGACAGGGGCCACGAGCAGTACTTC. Translation: CASSSPWDRGHEQYF. The chain has TRBV7-9 and TRBJ2-7; 10 bases are a match to TRBD1. The CDR3 extends over 15 amino acids. After removal of 4 bases from V and 5 bases from J, the junction contained 8 bases not matched to a gene. The germline V gene encodes CDR1 SEHNR and CDR2 FQNEAQ (reference sequence). The whole variable domain, filled in from reference TRBV7-9 and TRBJ2-7, reads DTGVSQNPRHKITKRGQNVTFRCDPISEHNRLYWYRQTLGQGPEFLTYFQNEAQLEKSRLLSDRFSAERPKGSFSTLEIQRTEQGDSAMYLCASSSPWDRGHEQYFGPGTRLTVT.

The sample holds one count of this clone. This chain links TRBV2 with TRBJ1-5; D gene unclear. The ends were cut back, 2 bases at V and 1 base at J, with 6 bases in the middle. Per germline, CDR1 SNHLY and CDR2 FYNNEI. This CDR3 is built from 14 residues. The chain's CDR3 is CASSENLSNQPQHF. In DNA, the CDR3 is TGTGCCAGCAGTGAAAATTTGAGCAATCAGCCCCAGCATTTT.

The chain recombines TRBV5-1 with TRBJ2-1, with D possibly matching TRBD1 (5 bases). This CDR3 comprises 13 residues. CDR1 is SGHRS, CDR2 YFSETQ, per germline. V was trimmed by 0 bases and J by 5 bases, leaving 6 bases between them. The CDR3 loop reads CASSLGQHNEQFF. The CDR3, as DNA: TGCGCCAGCAGCTTGGGACAGCACAATGAGCAGTTCTTC.

The V call is TRBV28, the J call TRBJ2-7; TRBD1 or TRBD2 may be the D gene (5 bases each). Trimming shortened V by 7 bases and J by 0 bases, and 13 bases separated the two germline ends. Germline CDR1 reads MDHEN; CDR2 reads SYDVKM. The CDR3 length is 14 residues. This CDR3 is CASISGTFSYEQYF. As DNA, the CDR3 is TGTGCCAGCATCTCCGGGACGTTCTCCTACGAGCAGTACTTC.

V gene TRBV4-3 combines with J gene TRBJ1-1; D uncertain. The CDR3 loop spans 14 amino acids. Trimming took off 0 bases at V and 3 bases at J, with 8 bases between the two ends. From germline, CDR1 is LGHNA and CDR2 YSLEER. As DNA, the CDR3 is TGCGCCAGCAGCCAAGATGGGCAGGACACTGAAGCTTTCTTT. This sequence encodes CASSQDGQDTEAFF.

The J gene is TRBJ2-7, the V gene TRBV29-1; 9 nucleotides agree with TRBD1. The CDR3 has 12 residues. V trimming: 6 bases; J trimming: 6 bases; junction bases outside the gene matches: 6. In germline, CDR1 is SQVTM, CDR2 ANQGSEA. The CDR3: CSVPGQGPEQYF. For the CDR3, the DNA is TGCAGCGTCCCGGGACAGGGACCCGAGCAGTACTTC.